These 30 T cell receptor beta chains originate from one sample sequenced in a study of T cells after yellow fever vaccination. TCRdb passed the 5' RACE reads through MiXCR, listing each CDR3 protein once. This sample has about 350,000 distinct CDR3 sequences, with around 10% found just once. The input for sequencing was PBMCs, taken on the day of the first yellow fever vaccination. The receptors were sampled from a man younger than 35 who received the YFV17D yellow fever vaccine.

This clonotype has just a few counts. The rearrangement joins TRBV7-9 to TRBJ2-7, with D maybe TRBD2 (5 bases). Germline V CDR1 and CDR2: SEHNR, FQNEAQ (reference sequence). This CDR3 region has 12 residues. Trimming took 8 bases from V and 6 from J, leaving 14 bases between them. This CDR3 is CASSNSGGEQYV. CDR3 in DNA: TGTGCCAGCTCCAATAGTGGAGGCGAGCAGTACGTC.

The CDR3 DNA reads TGCGCCAGCAGCCCAACAGGGGGCCTTGCAGATACGCAGTATTTT. Its translation is CASSPTGGLADTQYF. V usage is TRBV4-1 and J usage is TRBJ2-3; 9 bases line up with TRBD1. Losses at the gene ends were 4 bases for V and 4 bases for J; bases not matched to a gene: 6. This CDR3 is 15 amino acids long. Germline CDR1 and CDR2: MGHRA and YSYEKL.

The rearrangement links TRBV4-1 to TRBJ1-1, with D tentatively TRBD1 (6 bases). With 0 bases removed from V and 1 base from J, the gap between germline ends came to 15 bases. This CDR3 is 17 amino acids long. In germline, CDR1 is MGHRA, CDR2 YSYEKL. CDR3: CASSQDRTGLGNTEAFF. DNA for the CDR3: TGCGCCAGCAGCCAAGATAGAACAGGGCTAGGGAACACTGAAGCTTTCTTT.

This clonotype came up a few times. V usage is TRBV12-3 or TRBV12-4 and J usage is TRBJ1-2, with 9 bases identical to TRBD1. V shed 6 bases and J 10 bases; nucleotides not matched to a gene: 12. The CDR3 is 14 amino acids. The CDR3: CASSAQGAGGTYTF. The DNA of the CDR3 is TGTGCCAGCAGCGCACAGGGGGCTGGAGGGACCTACACCTTC.

The chain carries TRBV4-1 and TRBJ1-4; D is unclear. The ends were cut back, 2 bases at V and 5 bases at J, with 12 bases in the middle. CDR3 size: 15 residues. Germline CDR1 and CDR2: MGHRA and YSYEKL. The CDR3 nucleotides are TGCGCCAGCAGCCAACCGGCCGGAAAAAATGAAAAACTGTTTTTT. Its protein is CASSQPAGKNEKLFF.

There are a few counts of this clonotype. The chain uses TRBV6-1 and TRBJ2-2; D remains unclear. Germline V gene lookup returns CDR1 MNHNS and CDR2 SASEGT. Deletions cut 3 bases from V and 7 bases from J, with 9 bases between. This CDR3 contains 13 residues. CDR3 amino acids: CASSENRLGELFF. In nucleotides, the CDR3 is TGTGCCAGCAGTGAGAATAGGCTCGGGGAGCTGTTTTTT.

The chain has TRBV7-9 and TRBJ1-1, with a weak D call TRBD1 (5 bases). Germline loops: CDR1 SEHNR, CDR2 FQNEAQ (reference sequence). V was trimmed by 4 bases and J by 4 bases, leaving 16 bases between them. The CDR3 is made up of 15 amino acids. The CDR3 is CASSSNLQAVTEAFF. CDR3 coding DNA: TGTGCCAGCAGCTCTAACTTACAGGCGGTCACTGAAGCTTTCTTT.

Only a few counts were recorded for this clonotype. V is TRBV25-1 and J is TRBJ2-5; 8 positions agree with TRBD1. V trimming: 4 bases; J trimming: 3 bases; junction bases outside the gene matches: 4. The germline V gene encodes CDR1 MGHDK and CDR2 SYGVNS. CDR3 length: 14 residues. The CDR3 bases are TGTGCCAGCAGTGTTGAGACAGGGGAAGAGACCCAGTACTTC. Encoded protein: CASSVETGEETQYF.

This clonotype is judged medium-sized (0.01 to 0.1%). The V gene is TRBV28, the J gene TRBJ1-2, with D hard to call. This CDR3 spans 15 amino acids. Germline V gene sequence: CDR1 MDHEN, CDR2 SYDVKM. Trimming removed 3 bases at V and 8 bases at J, with 19 bases between. CDR3 region: CASSLIPGPSGGYTF. The CDR3 nucleotides read TGTGCCAGCAGTTTGATCCCCGGTCCGAGTGGCGGCTACACCTTC.

This clonotype was found a few times. The chain couples TRBV5-4 to TRBJ2-5, with 12 bases matching TRBD2. This CDR3 spans 15 amino acids. Germline CDR1 reads SGHNT; CDR2 reads YYREEE (reference sequence). J was trimmed by 5 bases and V by 3 bases; bases with no gene match: 5. CDR3 DNA: TGTGCCAGCAGCTCTAGCGGGGGGGGTCCGGAGACCCAGTACTTC. Protein sequence: CASSSSGGGPETQYF.

The chain couples TRBV20-1 to TRBJ2-7; 7 bases are shared with TRBD2. In germline, CDR1 is DFQATT, CDR2 SNEGSKA (reference sequence). The CDR3 sequence is 14 residues long. The ends lost 5 bases at V and 4 bases at J; junction bases unmatched: 11. The CDR3: CSALNPSGLYEQYF. The CDR3 region has the DNA TGCAGTGCTTTAAATCCTAGCGGACTATACGAGCAGTACTTC.

The chain has TRBV19 and TRBJ2-5; D is possibly TRBD1 or TRBD2 (5 bases each). V dropped 2 bases and J dropped 4 bases, with 17 bases sitting between them. There are 16 residues in the CDR3. CDR1 is LNHDA, CDR2 SQIVND, per germline (reference sequence). The CDR3, as DNA: TGTGCCAGTAGTATATCGGCAGGGACCGGTAGAGAGACCCAGTACTTC. Encoded protein: CASSISAGTGRETQYF.

This clonotype was observed a few times. The chain couples TRBV24-1 to TRBJ2-2; no definite D call. In germline, CDR1 is KGHDR, CDR2 SFDVKD. The CDR3 totals 13 residues. The V and J ends lost 12 bases and 2 bases respectively, with 12 bases between them. CDR3 protein: CAALDTNTGELFF. CDR3 coding DNA: TGTGCCGCACTTGATACAAACACCGGGGAGCTGTTTTTT.

The chain has TRBV28 and TRBJ2-2, with D hard to call. The CDR3 is made up of 14 amino acids. V dropped 5 bases and J dropped 6 bases, with 13 bases sitting between them. CDR1 MDHEN and CDR2 SYDVKM come from the germline V gene. In DNA, the CDR3 is TGTGCCAGCAGTCCAATAGGGCACGCCGGGGAGCTGTTTTTT. This gives the protein CASSPIGHAGELFF.

V usage is TRBV6-1 and J usage is TRBJ2-2; unclear D gene. This CDR3 comprises 13 residues. Germline CDR1 MNHNS, CDR2 SASEGT. The V and J ends lost 2 bases and 4 bases respectively, with 5 bases between them. This CDR3 is CASSEIGTGELFF. The CDR3 region has the DNA TGTGCCAGCAGTGAAATCGGCACCGGGGAGCTGTTTTTT.

The CDR3 coding sequence is TGTGCCAGCAGCCAAAGGGTAGGGGGAGGATCCTACGAGCAGTACTTC. Amino acid sequence: CASSQRVGGGSYEQYF. The V gene is TRBV4-2, the J gene TRBJ2-7; D is possibly TRBD1 or TRBD2 (6 bases each). V shed 2 bases and J shed 1 base, with 15 bases lying between them. The germline CDR1 and CDR2 sequences are LGHNA and YNFKEQ. This CDR3 comprises 16 residues.

The chain links TRBV5-1 to TRBJ1-2; D not certain. Trimming pared 4 bases from V and 6 bases from J, leaving 13 bases between. CDR1 is SGHRS and CDR2 is YFSETQ in the germline V gene. The CDR3 loop spans 13 amino acids. The CDR3 DNA sequence: TGCGCCAGCAGCCCGAGGGATCGACATGGCTACACCTTC. Its translation is CASSPRDRHGYTF.

This clonotype was detected a few times. The genes are TRBV28 and TRBJ2-1, with TRBD1 matching 7 bases. Losses at the gene ends were 4 bases for V and 3 bases for J; bases not matched to a gene: 9. Germline CDR1 reads MDHEN; CDR2 reads SYDVKM. CDR3 length equals 16 residues. CDR3 loop: CASSWGTAKYYNEQFF. In DNA, the CDR3 is TGTGCCAGCAGTTGGGGGACAGCGAAATACTACAATGAGCAGTTCTTC. The whole variable domain, filled in from reference TRBV28 and TRBJ2-1, reads DVKVTQSSRYLVKRTGEKVFLECVQDMDHENMFWYRQDPGLGLRLIYFSYDVKMKEKGDIPEGYSVSREKKERFSLILESASTNQTSMYLCASSWGTAKYYNEQFFGPGTRLTVL.

This clonotype was recorded at least ten times. The chain links TRBV5-6 to TRBJ2-2, with TRBD1 matching over 9 bases. The CDR3 sequence is 16 residues long. Trimming took 4 bases from V and 0 from J; bases not matched to a gene: 4. Per the germline V gene, CDR1 is SGHDT and CDR2 is YYEEEE. CDR3 DNA: TGTGCCAGCAGCCCTCGACAGGGGGCGAACACCGGGGAGCTGTTTTTT. Its protein is CASSPRQGANTGELFF.

This rearrangement joins TRBV4-1 to TRBJ2-1; possibly TRBD2 for D (6 bases). V was trimmed by 4 bases and J by 6 bases, leaving 7 bases between them. Germline loops: CDR1 MGHRA, CDR2 YSYEKL. This CDR3 contains 12 residues. The CDR3 region is CASSPGVNEQFF. The CDR3 coding sequence is TGCGCCAGCAGCCCGGGGGTCAATGAGCAGTTCTTC.

This clonotype was seen a handful of times. V gene TRBV28 combines with J gene TRBJ1-1; a possible D gene is TRBD1 (5 bases). Germline-derived CDR1 and CDR2 are MDHEN and SYDVKM. Trimming left V 2 bases short and J 4 bases short, with 11 bases between. This CDR3 region has 14 residues. The CDR3 coding sequence is TGTGCCAGCAGTTTAGCAGGGAGCGGCACTGAAGCTTTCTTT. Residues: CASSLAGSGTEAFF.

The chain combines TRBV7-2 with TRBJ2-1; no firm D call. This CDR3 comprises 16 residues. Germline CDR1 is SGHTA and CDR2 is FQGNSA. Trimming stripped 4 bases from V and 0 bases from J, with 13 bases between. The CDR3 nucleotides are TGTGCCAGCAGCTCCAACACGGGCTCCTCCTACAATGAGCAGTTCTTC. It yields the protein CASSSNTGSSYNEQFF.

V is TRBV20-1 and J is TRBJ2-5; D possibly corresponds to TRBD2 (7 bases). Trimming removed 0 bases at V and 5 bases at J, with 13 bases between. Germline lookup yields CDR1 DFQATT and CDR2 SNEGSKA (reference sequence). The CDR3 extends over 14 amino acids. The CDR3 DNA sequence: TGCAGTGCTAGAGAGGGGGGGCATTGGGAGACCCAGTACTTC. This codes for CSAREGGHWETQYF.

This clonotype was seen more than once but under ten times. The chain combines TRBV20-1 with TRBJ2-2; D is unclear. V lost 0 bases and J lost 0, with 11 bases in between. The germline V gene has CDR1 DFQATT and CDR2 SNEGSKA (reference sequence). CDR3 size: 16 residues. The CDR3 DNA reads as TGCAGTGCTAGAGATAGACGGCGTTCGAACACCGGGGAGCTGTTTTTT. This gives the protein CSARDRRRSNTGELFF.

This clonotype was detected only a few times. The gene calls are TRBV12-3 or TRBV12-4 and TRBJ1-2; perhaps TRBD1 as D (6 bases). There are 14 residues in the CDR3. V gave up 7 bases and J gave up 5 bases, with 17 bases separating them. Here the CDR3 DNA reads TGTGCCAGCACGCCACAGGGAGGGCAGTATGGCTACACCTTC. Translated: CASTPQGGQYGYTF.

The chain combines TRBV7-8 with TRBJ2-3; maybe TRBD2 (6 bases). The CDR3 spans 14 residues. Germline V gene data show CDR1 as SGHVS and CDR2 as FQNEAQ. Trimming removed 1 base at V and 10 bases at J, with 15 bases between. The CDR3 here is CASSLGSAGGSQYF. CDR3 DNA: TGTGCCAGCAGCTTAGGTTCCGCCGGGGGTTCGCAGTATTTT.

The V and J genes are TRBV3-1 and TRBJ1-2, with D perhaps TRBD1 (5 bases). The germline gives CDR1 LGHDT, CDR2 YNNKEL (reference sequence). The CDR3 is made up of 15 amino acids. V was clipped by 3 bases and J by 7 bases, with 18 bases between them. CDR3 DNA: TGTGCCAGCAGCCAGGGACGCGGGGTAGAAAGTGGCTACACCTTC. Amino acids: CASSQGRGVESGYTF.

The chain has TRBV4-1 and TRBJ2-1, with a tentative D call TRBD2 (6 bases). There are 16 residues in the CDR3. The V end was cut by 3 bases, the J end by 0 bases, with 12 bases between. Germline-derived CDR1 and CDR2 are MGHRA and YSYEKL. CDR3 loop: CASSHKTRSSYNEQFF. Here the CDR3 DNA reads TGCGCCAGCAGCCATAAGACTAGAAGCTCCTACAATGAGCAGTTCTTC.

This clonotype has a count of ten or more. This chain connects TRBV7-8 to TRBJ2-2, with D possibly called TRBD1 or TRBD2 (5 bases each). This CDR3 region has 13 residues. Trimming pared 5 bases from V and 5 bases from J, leaving 9 bases between. Germline values: CDR1 SGHVS, CDR2 FQNEAQ. CDR3: CASSGDPTGELFF. The CDR3 DNA reads TGTGCCAGCAGCGGGGACCCAACCGGGGAGCTGTTTTTT.

The chain employs TRBV20-1 and TRBJ2-3, with D maybe TRBD2 (5 bases). Germline V gives CDR1 DFQATT, CDR2 SNEGSKA (reference sequence). The CDR3 is 14 amino acids. V gave up 2 bases and J gave up 2 bases, with 11 bases separating them. The CDR3 coding sequence is TGCAGTGCTAGACATAGCGTGGTCACAGATACGCAGTATTTT. Translating gives CSARHSVVTDTQYF.